This passage covers 32 T cell receptor beta chains from one sample sequenced in a study of STAT5B mutations in CD4+ large granular lymphocyte leukemia. Method: immunoSEQ multiplex PCR; TCRdb's copy keeps in-frame clones and lacks some. The sample lists thousands of clones, 60% to 85% seen once, with 60% in the top ten. Input material: PBMCs. The receptor set was obtained from a man older than 75 with CD4+ T-cell large granular lymphocyte leukemia.

V is TRBV7-9 and J is TRBJ2-1, with 8 bases identical to TRBD2. The J segment lost 7 bases and the V segment lost 4 bases, leaving 15 bases of the junction unmatched. CDR3 length equals 17 residues. Germline assignment: CDR1 SEHNR and CDR2 FQNEAQ (reference sequence). The CDR3: CASSSTLGLAGENEQFF. CDR3 in DNA: TGTGCCAGCAGCTCAACCCTTGGACTAGCTGGAGAGAATGAGCAGTTCTTC.

The genes are TRBV5-1 and TRBJ2-7; possibly TRBD1 for D (5 bases). Germline V gene lookup returns CDR1 SGHRS and CDR2 YFSETQ. V was shortened by 0 bases and J by 1 base, with 8 bases between the two germline ends. The CDR3 contains 14 residues. As DNA, the CDR3 is TGCGCCAGCAGCTTGGGACAGCTTTCCTACGAGCAGTACTTC. This sequence encodes CASSLGQLSYEQYF. Full variable domain (outside the CDR3, taken from reference TRBV5-1 and TRBJ2-7): KAGVTQTPRYLIKTRGQQVTLSCSPISGHRSVSWYQQTPGQGLQFLFEYFSETQRNKGNFPGRFSGRQFSNSRSEMNVSTLELGDSALYLCASSLGQLSYEQYFGPGTRLTVT.

This clone appeared once. The chain employs TRBV9 and TRBJ2-3; 9 nucleotides line up with TRBD2. This CDR3 spans 15 amino acids. Germline V gene sequence: CDR1 SGDLS, CDR2 YYNGEE. J lost 1 base, V lost 4 bases, and 4 bases had no gene match. The CDR3 DNA reads as TGTGCCAGCAGCCGTAGCGGGGGAGGCACAGATACGCAGTATTTT. This codes for CASSRSGGGTDTQYF.

The CDR3 coding sequence is TGTGCCAGCAGCGTAGGAGAGTGGGCCAATGAGCAGTTCTTC. It encodes CASSVGEWANEQFF. The J gene is TRBJ2-1, the V gene TRBV9; D is unresolved. The CDR3 runs to 14 residues. The V gene's germline CDR1 is SGDLS and CDR2 YYNGEE. The V end lost 0 bases, the J end lost 6 bases, and 10 bases lay between the germline ends.

V gene TRBV29-1 combines with J gene TRBJ1-2; D is undetermined. Per germline, CDR1 SQVTM and CDR2 ANQGSEA. The CDR3 totals 13 residues. Trimming took off 7 bases at V and 3 bases at J, with 15 bases between the two ends. For the CDR3, the DNA is TGCAGCGCCGATTCGAGGGCTGACTATGGCTACACCTTC. Protein product: CSADSRADYGYTF.

The gene calls are TRBV19 and TRBJ2-7; TRBD2 might be the D (5 bases). Trimming shortened V by 8 bases and J by 1 base, and 12 bases separated the two germline ends. CDR3 length equals 13 residues. The germline V gene encodes CDR1 LNHDA and CDR2 SQIVND (reference sequence). The CDR3 reads CASSGEVSYEQYF. The CDR3 DNA is TGTGCCAGTTCCGGGGAAGTTTCCTACGAGCAGTACTTC.

This sequence joins TRBV6-1 and TRBJ1-1; perhaps TRBD1 as D (5 bases). Germline CDR1 MNHNS, CDR2 SASEGT. CDR3 length: 17 residues. The V end lost 2 bases, the J end lost 3 bases, and 19 bases lay between the germline ends. The DNA for the CDR3 is TGTGCCAGCAGTGAATCCGGATGGGACTTGTCGGACACTGAAGCTTTCTTT. Its translation is CASSESGWDLSDTEAFF.

This chain links TRBV5-1 with TRBJ1-2, with TRBD1 identical over 7 bases. The V gene end was trimmed by 0 bases and the J gene end by 7 bases; junction bases not matched to a gene: 6. This CDR3 is 14 amino acids long. The germline CDR1 and CDR2 sequences are SGHRS and YFSETQ. CDR3 coding DNA: TGCGCCAGCAGCTTGGGGTCGGGACAGCTTGGCTACACCTTC. Its protein is CASSLGSGQLGYTF.

This clone has more than one count but fewer than ten. The chain employs TRBV6-6 and TRBJ2-2; a weak D match, TRBD1 (6 bases). The CDR3 is 16 amino acids. Looked up from germline, CDR1 is MNHNY and CDR2 is SVGAGI (reference sequence). V lost 1 base and J 0 bases, leaving 9 bases between the germline ends. The CDR3 DNA sequence: TGTGCCAGCAGTTACTATCAGGGGTCGAACACCGGGGAGCTGTTTTTT. This sequence encodes CASSYYQGSNTGELFF.

The V call is TRBV5-4, the J call TRBJ2-7; weak D call: TRBD2 (6 bases). Germline V CDR1 and CDR2: SGHNT, YYREEE (reference sequence). The CDR3 is 15 amino acids. V lost 4 bases to trimming and J lost 3 bases, with 17 bases between them. The CDR3 sequence is CASSGGTGPSYEQYF. The CDR3 DNA reads as TGTGCCAGCAGCGGGGGGACGGGTCCTAGCTACGAGCAGTACTTC.

This clone was recorded once. The chain uses TRBV27 and TRBJ2-1; 8 nucleotides match TRBD2. The CDR3 has 14 residues. Germline CDR1 and CDR2: MNHEY and SMNVEV (reference sequence). The J segment lost 4 bases and the V segment lost 5 bases, leaving 4 bases of the junction unmatched. The CDR3 nucleotides are TGTGCCAGCAGTCTAGCGGGTCTTTACAATGAGCAGTTCTTC. It is translated as CASSLAGLYNEQFF.

The chain uses TRBV27 and TRBJ2-2; D remains ambiguous. The CDR3 covers 12 residues. The V end was cut by 4 bases, the J end by 2 bases, with 2 bases between. Germline lookup yields CDR1 MNHEY and CDR2 SMNVEV (reference sequence). The CDR3 region is CASSSNTGELFF. The CDR3 nucleotides are TGTGCCAGCAGTTCAAACACCGGGGAGCTGTTTTTT.

This chain joins TRBV6-9 and TRBJ1-5, with D unclear. The CDR3 totals 13 residues. Trimming took off 5 bases at V and 7 bases at J, with 12 bases between the two ends. Germline lookup yields CDR1 MNHGY and CDR2 SVAAGI. In DNA, the CDR3 is TGTGCCAGCAGTCTAGGTGAAGAACAGCCCCAGCATTTT. Protein: CASSLGEEQPQHF.

J is TRBJ1-2 and V is TRBV11-2, with D tentatively TRBD1 (6 bases). Germline assignment: CDR1 SGHAT and CDR2 FQNNGV. The CDR3 is 14 amino acids. Trimming took off 6 bases at V and 4 bases at J, with 15 bases between the two ends. The CDR3 bases are TGTGCCAGCAGACCCCCCGGACAGCTCTATGGCTACACCTTC. Its translation: CASRPPGQLYGYTF. The full variable domain, with the rest looked up from reference TRBV11-2 and TRBJ1-2, is EAGVAQSPRYKIIEKRQSVAFWCNPISGHATLYWYQQILGQGPKLLIQFQNNGVVDDSQLPKDRFSAERLKGVDSTLKIQPAKLEDSAVYLCASRPPGQLYGYTFGSGTRLTVV.

This chain links TRBV6-5 with TRBJ2-7; 13 bases match TRBD2. The CDR3 covers 13 residues. V shed 4 bases, J shed 6 bases, and the junction held 0 bases outside the gene matches. Germline loops: CDR1 MNHEY, CDR2 SVGAGI. The CDR3 DNA sequence: TGTGCCAGCAGTTGGACTAGCGGGGGCGAGCAGTACTTC. This encodes CASSWTSGGEQYF.

The CDR3 DNA follows: TGTGCCAGCAGCTGGACTAGGTCCTACAATGAGCAGTTCTTC. It is translated as CASSWTRSYNEQFF. The V gene is TRBV7-8, the J gene TRBJ2-1, with TRBD2 identical over 7 bases. Germline trimming cut 4 bases from V and 1 base from J; bases unmatched to any gene: 1. The CDR3 length is 14 residues. CDR1 is SGHVS and CDR2 is FQNEAQ in the germline V gene. The full variable domain, in which reference TRBV7-8 and TRBJ2-1 provide the parts outside the CDR3, is GAGVSQSPRYKVAKRGQDVALRCDPISGHVSLFWYQQALGQGPEFLTYFQNEAQLDKSGLPSDRFFAERPEGSVSTLKIQRTQQEDSAVYLCASSWTRSYNEQFFGPGTRLTVL.

The rearrangement uses TRBV6-5 and TRBJ1-6; no clear D gene. This CDR3 is built from 15 residues. Germline V gene lookup returns CDR1 MNHEY and CDR2 SVGAGI. V lost 4 bases, J lost 7 bases, and 14 bases lay in between. The CDR3 sequence: CASSSVGGINSPLHF. The CDR3 DNA follows: TGTGCCAGCAGTTCCGTTGGAGGGATAAATTCACCCCTCCACTTT.

The rearrangement joins TRBV7-3 to TRBJ2-3, with D possibly called TRBD1 or TRBD2 (5 bases each). CDR1 is SGHTA, CDR2 FQGTGA, per germline. CDR3 length equals 13 residues. CDR3 loop: CASGTGPTDTQYF. Here the CDR3 DNA reads TGTGCTTCCGGGACGGGGCCCACAGATACGCAGTATTTT.

The chain employs TRBV10-3 and TRBJ2-3, with D uncertain. The CDR3 loop spans 14 amino acids. V was cut by 8 bases and J by 2 bases, with 14 bases left in between. CDR1 is ENHRY and CDR2 is SYGVKD in the germline V gene. CDR3: CAIVKANLTDTQYF. The CDR3 DNA sequence: TGTGCCATCGTGAAGGCGAACCTCACAGATACGCAGTATTTT.

CDR3 in DNA: TGCGCCAGCAGTCGGGGGGGCCTCAAGGAGCAGTTCTTC. Translated: CASSRGGLKEQFF. The chain has TRBV10-2 and TRBJ2-1; 8 bases match TRBD2. V shed 5 bases and J 10 bases; nucleotides not matched to a gene: 7. The CDR3 covers 13 residues. CDR1 is WSHSY and CDR2 is SAAADI in the germline V gene.

The chain recombines TRBV5-1 with TRBJ1-5; D not resolved. V lost 5 bases to trimming and J lost 5 bases, with 5 bases between them. From germline, CDR1 is SGHRS and CDR2 YFSETQ. This CDR3 is 11 amino acids long. The CDR3, as DNA: TGCGCCAGCAGTATTTATCAGCCCCAGCATTTT. Translation gives CASSIYQPQHF.

This chain uses TRBV9 with TRBJ1-2, with 7 bases identical to TRBD1. Germline V CDR1 and CDR2: SGDLS, YYNGEE. With V trimmed by 3 bases and J by 7 bases, 9 bases remained unmatched. This CDR3 is built from 14 residues. CDR3 protein: CASSAHRGLTGYTF. DNA for the CDR3: TGTGCCAGCAGCGCCCACAGGGGCCTTACTGGCTACACCTTC.

This chain connects TRBV7-2 to TRBJ2-4; D might be TRBD2 (6 bases). V was cut by 1 base and J by 2 bases, with 9 bases left in between. The germline V gene encodes CDR1 SGHTA and CDR2 FQGNSA. This CDR3 has 15 amino acids. CDR3: CASSLVAGPKNIQYF. Written as DNA, the CDR3 is TGTGCCAGCAGCTTAGTGGCGGGGCCCAAAAACATTCAGTACTTC.

CDR3 sequence reads: CASSLSGRPYEQYF. CDR3 bases: TGTGCCAGCAGCTTAAGTGGGCGGCCCTACGAGCAGTACTTC. The chain carries TRBV7-9 and TRBJ2-7; D unclear. Germline loops: CDR1 SEHNR, CDR2 FQNEAQ (reference sequence). Trimming stripped 2 bases from V and 2 bases from J, with 10 bases between. This CDR3 is 14 amino acids long. The variable domain in full, with the rest retrieved from reference TRBV7-9 and TRBJ2-7, is DTGVSQNPRHKITKRGQNVTFRCDPISEHNRLYWYRQTLGQGPEFLTYFQNEAQLEKSRLLSDRFSAERPKGSFSTLEIQRTEQGDSAMYLCASSLSGRPYEQYFGPGTRLTVT.

The rearrangement joins TRBV10-3 to TRBJ1-2, with 9 bases identical to TRBD1. The J segment lost 5 bases and the V segment lost 7 bases, leaving 5 bases of the junction unmatched. This CDR3 comprises 13 residues. CDR1 and CDR2 from the germline V gene are ENHRY and SYGVKD. CDR3 nucleotides: TGTGCCATCAATAGACAGGGGGGGTATGGCTACACCTTC. Translation gives CAINRQGGYGYTF.

The chain combines TRBV4-3 with TRBJ2-5; D is perhaps TRBD1 (5 bases). This CDR3 contains 15 residues. V gave up 0 bases and J gave up 3 bases, with 11 bases separating them. Germline lookup yields CDR1 LGHNA and CDR2 YSLEER. The CDR3 nucleotides are TGCGCCAGCAGCCAAGACAGGGAATTTGAAGAGACCCAGTACTTC. This codes for CASSQDREFEETQYF.

This chain joins TRBV5-6 and TRBJ1-2, with D unclear. Trimming left V 0 bases short and J 2 bases short, with 8 bases between. CDR1 is SGHDT, CDR2 YYEEEE, per germline. This CDR3 contains 14 residues. This chain's CDR3 is CASSLGLPNYGYTF. The CDR3 coding sequence is TGTGCCAGCAGCTTGGGTTTACCCAACTATGGCTACACCTTC.

The rearrangement uses TRBV7-9 and TRBJ2-7, with D perhaps TRBD1 (6 bases). The CDR3 covers 15 residues. Looked up from germline, CDR1 is SEHNR and CDR2 is FQNEAQ (reference sequence). Trimming stripped 0 bases from V and 3 bases from J, with 12 bases between. The CDR3 nucleotides read TGTGCCAGCAGCTTAGCTCAGGGGATGCTCTACGAGCAGTACTTC. Translating gives CASSLAQGMLYEQYF. The variable domain in full, completed from reference TRBV7-9 and TRBJ2-7, reads DTGVSQNPRHKITKRGQNVTFRCDPISEHNRLYWYRQTLGQGPEFLTYFQNEAQLEKSRLLSDRFSAERPKGSFSTLEIQRTEQGDSAMYLCASSLAQGMLYEQYFGPGTRLTVT.

Written as DNA, the CDR3 is TGTGCCAGCAGACGACAGGAGAATTCACCCCTCCACTTT. This sequence encodes CASRRQENSPLHF. V usage is TRBV25-1 and J usage is TRBJ1-6, with D perhaps matching TRBD1 (6 bases). Trimming shortened V by 6 bases and J by 7 bases, and 10 bases separated the two germline ends. The CDR3 has 13 amino acids. The germline CDR1 and CDR2 sequences are MGHDK and SYGVNS. The full variable domain, rest sourced from reference TRBV25-1 and TRBJ1-6, is EADIYQTPRYLVIGTGKKITLECSQTMGHDKMYWYQQDPGMELHLIHYSYGVNSTEKGDLSSESTVSRIRTEHFPLTLESARPSHTSQYLCASRRQENSPLHFGNGTRLTVT.

This clone was seen a few times. The genes are TRBV4-1 and TRBJ1-2; D is perhaps TRBD1 (5 bases). Germline V lookup: CDR1 MGHRA, CDR2 YSYEKL. The CDR3 extends over 14 amino acids. V lost 1 base to trimming and J lost 8 bases, with 14 bases between them. CDR3 sequence: CASSQVGALVGYTF. In DNA form, the CDR3 reads TGCGCCAGCAGCCAAGTTGGGGCGTTGGTAGGCTACACCTTC.

The chain couples TRBV5-1 to TRBJ2-7, with 13 bases identical to TRBD2. The CDR3 loop spans 16 amino acids. From germline, CDR1 is SGHRS and CDR2 YFSETQ. Losses at the gene ends were 5 bases for V and 6 bases for J; bases not matched to a gene: 11. The CDR3 loop is CASRHLTSGRAAEQYF. CDR3 DNA sequence: TGCGCCAGCAGACACCTTACTAGCGGGAGGGCCGCCGAGCAGTACTTC.

This sequence joins TRBV13 and TRBJ2-7; TRBD2 is a possible D gene (7 bases). With 0 bases removed from V and 5 bases from J, the gap between germline ends came to 14 bases. The CDR3 covers 15 residues. Germline-derived CDR1 and CDR2 are PRHDT and FYEKMQ (reference sequence). CDR3 in DNA: TGTGCCAGCAGCTTAGGCCGGGGGGCGGAAAACGAGCAGTACTTC. Its protein product is CASSLGRGAENEQYF.